This T cell receptor (beta chain) was captured in a study of T-cell reconstitution after alpha-beta-depleted transplantation in children. CDR3 length: 18 residues. Per germline, CDR1 DFQATT and CDR2 SNEGSKA (reference sequence). This clonotype was detected only a few times. At one end, the junction sequence differs from germline, possibly due to a read error. Construction of the TCRbeta library involved unique molecular identifiers. TCRdb re-derived calls from the PCR reads in MiXCR, one entry per CDR3 protein. The profile shows hundreds of thousands of distinct CDR3 sequences, 16% of them singletons.

The sample consisted of PBMCs from the stem cell graft donor, taken from the stem cell graft. This TCR was recovered from a human donor who donated a stem cell graft to a child with acute myeloid leukemia. The chain links TRBV20-1 to TRBJ2-2, with TRBD1 matching over 8 bases. The CDR3 is CCARDWAGGPLNTGELFF. Here the CDR3 DNA reads TGCTGTGCTAGAGATTGGGCAGGGGGCCCTCTTAACACCGGGGAGCTGTTTTTT.